These 3 T cell receptor beta chains share one sample of origin, sequenced in a study of T cell repertoires in cytomegalovirus infection. TCRdb recomputed calls from the reads with MiXCR, one row per CDR3 protein. The table shows about 460,000 distinct CDR3 sequences, with roughly 10% occurring only once. Sequenced sample: PBMCs. The receptors originated from a human donor in good health (CMV status not recorded). Some clones in this sample may be carry-over from other donors' samples.

This clonotype has only a few counts. The rearrangement joins TRBV6-5 to TRBJ2-7; 7 bases map to TRBD2. The CDR3 spans 15 residues. Per the germline V gene, CDR1 is MNHEY and CDR2 is SVGAGI. The ends lost 0 bases at V and 3 bases at J; junction bases unmatched: 5. Here the CDR3 DNA reads TGTGCCAGCAGTTACTCGTGGGGCGGGGGCTACGAGCAGTACTTC. Translation: CASSYSWGGGYEQYF.

This clonotype was seen ten or more times. The gene calls are TRBV6-5 and TRBJ1-3; D is unresolved. Per germline, CDR1 MNHEY and CDR2 SVGAGI. V was clipped by 0 bases and J by 1 base, with 10 bases between them. The CDR3 is 16 residues long. DNA of the CDR3: TGTGCCAGCAGTTACTCCCAGGCTTATTCTGGAAACACCATATATTTT. This codes for CASSYSQAYSGNTIYF.

This clonotype was picked up many times. The chain links TRBV5-3 to TRBJ2-1, with 15 bases identical to TRBD2. Being an ORF, TRBV5-3 has a function that is uncertain. V lost 4 bases to trimming and J lost 8 bases; unmatched junction nucleotides: 13. The CDR3 is made up of 18 amino acids. CDR3 bases: TGTGCCAGAAGCCCGAGGACTAGCGGGAGGGCCTATTTCCATGAGCAGTTCTTC. Its protein is CARSPRTSGRAYFHEQFF.